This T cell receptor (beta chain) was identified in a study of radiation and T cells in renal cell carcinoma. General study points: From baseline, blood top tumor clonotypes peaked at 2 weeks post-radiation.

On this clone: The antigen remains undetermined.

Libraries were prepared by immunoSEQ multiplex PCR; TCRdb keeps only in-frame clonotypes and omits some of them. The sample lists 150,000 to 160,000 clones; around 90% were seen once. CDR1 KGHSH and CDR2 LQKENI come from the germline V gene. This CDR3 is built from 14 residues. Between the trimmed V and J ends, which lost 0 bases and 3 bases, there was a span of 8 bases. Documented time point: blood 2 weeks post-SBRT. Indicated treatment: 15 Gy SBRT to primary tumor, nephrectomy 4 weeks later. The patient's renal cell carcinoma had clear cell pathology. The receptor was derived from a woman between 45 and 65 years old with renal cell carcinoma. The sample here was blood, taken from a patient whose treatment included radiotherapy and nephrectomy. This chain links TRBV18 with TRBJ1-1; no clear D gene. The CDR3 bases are TGTGCCAGCTCACCACCGGTTGGTTACACTGAAGCTTTCTTT. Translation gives CASSPPVGYTEAFF. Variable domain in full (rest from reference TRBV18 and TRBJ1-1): NAGVMQNPRHLVRRRGQEARLRCSPMKGHSHVYWYRQLPEEGLKFMVYLQKENIIDESGMPKERFSAEFPKEGPSILRIQQVVRGDSAAYFCASSPPVGYTEAFFGQGTRLTVV.